A single sample is the source of the 27 T cell receptor beta chains below, sequenced in a study of technical replicates of blood from a few donors. The assay was immunoSEQ multiplex PCR, and TCRdb's table has in-frame clones only and misses some. This table holds 75,000 to 100,000 clones, approximately 94% found once. Sequencing was done on a sample of T cells isolated from PBMCs. These receptors all come from a human donor in good health.

This chain connects TRBV9 to TRBJ2-1; 11 positions agree with TRBD2. Germline trimming cut 4 bases from V and 3 bases from J; bases unmatched to any gene: 6. Germline V gene data show CDR1 as SGDLS and CDR2 as YYNGEE. The CDR3 runs 16 residues. The DNA for the CDR3 is TGTGCCAGCAGCCATCCCACTAGCGGGGGCTACAATGAGCAGTTCTTC. Translation gives CASSHPTSGGYNEQFF.

The rearrangement links TRBV19 to TRBJ1-1; D not certain. Germline CDR1 reads LNHDA; CDR2 reads SQIVND (reference sequence). The V gene lost 1 base and the J gene lost 4 bases, with 7 bases spanning the gap. This CDR3 has 13 residues. CDR3 bases: TGTGCCAGTAGTATAGTTCGGGGCACTGAAGCTTTCTTT. Its protein product is CASSIVRGTEAFF.

The chain carries TRBV9 and TRBJ2-3, with TRBD2 matching over 11 bases. This CDR3 is 16 amino acids long. V was clipped by 3 bases and J by 5 bases; unmatched bases: 8. Germline loops: CDR1 SGDLS, CDR2 YYNGEE. This CDR3 reads CASSGRLAGNLDTQYF. The CDR3 coding sequence is TGTGCCAGCAGCGGTCGACTAGCGGGAAATCTAGATACGCAGTATTTT.

The chain recombines TRBV19 with TRBJ1-2; 7 bases fit TRBD1. Looked up from germline, CDR1 is LNHDA and CDR2 is SQIVND (reference sequence). Trimming cost V 4 bases and J 3 bases; bases outside gene matches: 5. The CDR3 loop spans 14 amino acids. CDR3 in amino acids: CASSKWDSHYGYTF. The CDR3 region has the DNA TGTGCCAGTAGTAAGTGGGACAGCCACTATGGCTACACCTTC.

The CDR3 loop is CASSLTGSGDEQFF. Written as DNA, the CDR3 is TGTGCCAGCAGCTTAACAGGGAGTGGGGATGAGCAGTTCTTC. The chain recombines TRBV7-3 with TRBJ2-1; D perhaps matches TRBD2 (5 bases). The CDR3 totals 14 residues. V lost 0 bases and J 8 bases, leaving 11 bases between the germline ends. Per germline, CDR1 SGHTA and CDR2 FQGTGA.

The chain recombines TRBV5-1 with TRBJ1-3; 8 bases align to TRBD1. The CDR3 is made up of 14 amino acids. Per the germline V gene, CDR1 is SGHRS and CDR2 is YFSETQ. With V trimmed by 4 bases and J by 3 bases, 3 bases remained unmatched. Here the CDR3 DNA reads TGCGCCAGCAGCCCCAGGGGGCTTGGAAACACCATATATTTT. Protein: CASSPRGLGNTIYF.

V usage is TRBV27 and J usage is TRBJ1-5; D is undetermined. The CDR3 loop spans 12 amino acids. CDR1 MNHEY and CDR2 SMNVEV come from the germline V gene (reference sequence). The ends were cut back, 6 bases at V and 4 bases at J, with 7 bases in the middle. The CDR3 DNA reads as TGTGCCAGCAGGACTACAAATCAGCCCCAGCATTTT. This encodes CASRTTNQPQHF.

The chain employs TRBV4-1 and TRBJ2-7; D remains ambiguous. The germline gives CDR1 MGHRA, CDR2 YSYEKL. Deletions cut 3 bases from V and 5 bases from J, with 20 bases between. The CDR3 is 16 residues long. The CDR3 DNA reads as TGCGCCAGCAGCCAGTCATACGCTAGACCTCGGGACGAGCAGTACTTC. Translating gives CASSQSYARPRDEQYF.

V usage is TRBV27 and J usage is TRBJ2-7, with D possibly TRBD2 on 6 matching bases. Germline assignment: CDR1 MNHEY and CDR2 SMNVEV (reference sequence). There are 13 residues in the CDR3. Trimming shortened V by 6 bases and J by 2 bases, and 11 bases separated the two germline ends. CDR3 sequence reads: CASSFGSTYEQYF. CDR3 coding DNA: TGTGCCAGCAGCTTCGGGAGCACCTACGAGCAGTACTTC.

The rearrangement links TRBV7-8 to TRBJ2-1; 9 positions agree with TRBD2. The CDR3 spans 15 residues. The junction had 10 bases not matched to a gene; V was cut back by 6 bases and J by 7 bases. The germline gives CDR1 SGHVS, CDR2 FQNEAQ. CDR3 nucleotides: TGTGCCAGCAGTCGTGGGACTAGCCCCTCGAATGAGCAGTTCTTC. Protein: CASSRGTSPSNEQFF.

J is TRBJ2-7 and V is TRBV4-1, with D tentatively TRBD2 (5 bases). Trimming removed 1 base at V and 2 bases at J, with 15 bases between. Per the germline V gene, CDR1 is MGHRA and CDR2 is YSYEKL. The CDR3 consists of 16 residues. The chain's CDR3 is CASSQVWPEGTYEQYF. In nucleotides, the CDR3 is TGCGCCAGCAGCCAAGTATGGCCAGAGGGCACCTACGAGCAGTACTTC.

The V call is TRBV5-6, the J call TRBJ1-1, with a weak D call TRBD1 (5 bases). This CDR3 region has 11 residues. V gave up 4 bases and J gave up 8 bases, with 9 bases separating them. Germline-derived CDR1 and CDR2 are SGHDT and YYEEEE. Written as DNA, the CDR3 is TGTGCCAGCAGCCAGGGCCCAGAAGCTTTCTTT. It is translated as CASSQGPEAFF.

The table lists this clone with a count of one. The gene calls are TRBV15 and TRBJ2-5; D not certain. The V end lost 0 bases, the J end lost 0 bases, and 11 bases lay between the germline ends. Per the germline V gene, CDR1 is LNHNV and CDR2 is YYDKDF (reference sequence). This CDR3 has 16 residues. The CDR3: CATSRENGLDQETQYF. DNA of the CDR3: TGTGCCACCAGCAGAGAAAATGGCCTTGACCAAGAGACCCAGTACTTC.

The V and J genes are TRBV11-3 and TRBJ2-1; D gene ambiguous. Germline CDR1 is SGHNT and CDR2 is YENEEA. This CDR3 has 16 amino acids. V dropped 4 bases and J dropped 0 bases, with 13 bases sitting between them. The CDR3 DNA reads as TGTGCCAGCAGCTCCTTCTCGGTGATCTCCTACAATGAGCAGTTCTTC. Amino acid sequence: CASSSFSVISYNEQFF.

The chain uses TRBV4-2 and TRBJ2-1; possibly TRBD1 for D (6 bases). V lost 5 bases and J lost 5, with 16 bases in between. Germline V gene sequence: CDR1 LGHNA, CDR2 YNFKEQ. The CDR3 runs to 15 residues. The CDR3: CASSRRGDTDNEQFF. The DNA of the CDR3 is TGTGCCAGCAGCAGAAGAGGGGACACCGACAATGAGCAGTTCTTC.

The J gene is TRBJ2-7, the V gene TRBV19; 9 positions agree with TRBD2. V dropped 5 bases and J dropped 0; count of bases not matched to a gene: 14. The CDR3 is 18 residues long. The germline V gene has CDR1 LNHDA and CDR2 SQIVND (reference sequence). This CDR3 is CASSPRSEGTSRSYEQYF. CDR3 in DNA: TGTGCCAGTAGTCCCCGCTCGGAGGGGACTAGCCGCTCCTACGAGCAGTACTTC.

Comment on this clone: The junction does not match germline at one end; this may be a read error. The rearrangement joins TRBV5-4 to TRBJ1-2; maybe TRBD1 (5 bases). CDR1 and CDR2 from the germline V gene are SGHNT and YYREEE (reference sequence). This CDR3 has 11 residues. In DNA form, the CDR3 reads TGTGCCAGCACCTTGGGGCATGGCTACACCTTC. Translated: CASTLGHGYTF.

The J gene is TRBJ2-1, the V gene TRBV5-8, with 7 bases aligning to TRBD1. Germline V CDR1 and CDR2: SGHTS, YDEGEE. Unmatched junction bases numbered 5, after V lost 5 bases and J lost 0 bases. CDR3 length: 15 amino acids. The CDR3 DNA is TGTGCCAGCAGAAAGACAGGGATCTCCTACAATGAGCAGTTCTTC. This sequence encodes CASRKTGISYNEQFF. Combining the CDR3 with reference TRBV5-8 and TRBJ2-1 gives the whole variable domain EAGVTQSPTHLIKTRGQQATLRCSPISGHTSVYWYQQALGLGLQFLLWYDEGEERNRGNFPPRFSGRQFPNYSSELNVNALELEDSALYLCASRKTGISYNEQFFGPGTRLTVL.

This rearrangement joins TRBV7-2 to TRBJ2-1; no firm D call. The germline gives CDR1 SGHTA, CDR2 FQGNSA. The CDR3 consists of 12 residues. Trimming took off 6 bases at V and 8 bases at J, with 11 bases between the two ends. The CDR3 reads CASSFTRDEQFF. CDR3 DNA sequence: TGTGCCAGCAGTTTTACTCGGGATGAGCAGTTCTTC.

This chain uses TRBV11-3 with TRBJ2-1; the D is unclear. Trimming left V 2 bases short and J 4 bases short, with 6 bases between. The CDR3 has 13 amino acids. Germline-derived CDR1 and CDR2 are SGHNT and YENEEA. The CDR3 region is CASSLNEYNEQFF. CDR3 coding DNA: TGTGCCAGCAGCTTAAACGAGTACAATGAGCAGTTCTTC.

The genes are TRBV28 and TRBJ2-5; D is perhaps TRBD1 (6 bases). The CDR3 extends over 15 amino acids. The germline gives CDR1 MDHEN, CDR2 SYDVKM. The V and J ends lost 4 bases and 7 bases respectively, with 19 bases between them. The CDR3 DNA sequence: TGTGCCAGCAGTTCCCAGACCGGGACACGAGGGACCCAGTACTTC. Its protein is CASSSQTGTRGTQYF.

This chain connects TRBV5-4 to TRBJ1-1; D is unclear. This CDR3 region has 11 residues. Deletions cut 3 bases from V and 5 bases from J, with 5 bases between. Germline assignment: CDR1 SGHNT and CDR2 YYREEE (reference sequence). This CDR3 is CASSSATEAFF. DNA for the CDR3: TGTGCCAGCAGCTCCGCGACTGAAGCTTTCTTT.

This chain links TRBV5-1 with TRBJ1-1, with D possibly TRBD1 on 5 matching bases. CDR3 length: 13 amino acids. V was pared by 0 bases and J by 6 bases, with 9 bases between. CDR1 and CDR2 (germline): SGHRS, YFSETQ. The CDR3 DNA is TGCGCCAGCAGCTTGGGAAGGGGCGCTGAAGCTTTCTTT. This sequence encodes CASSLGRGAEAFF.

The chain carries TRBV27 and TRBJ2-1; 8 positions agree with TRBD1. The CDR3 spans 15 residues. The germline V gene has CDR1 MNHEY and CDR2 SMNVEV (reference sequence). The ends lost 5 bases at V and 8 bases at J; junction bases unmatched: 11. CDR3 bases: TGTGCCAGCAGTGAGACAGGGGTGGGGGGCTATGAGCAGTTCTTC. Its translation is CASSETGVGGYEQFF.

This clone has just one count. Written as DNA, the CDR3 is TGTGCCAGCAGCCAAGACGGGGGAAGGACTGAAGCTTTCTTT. The encoded protein is CASSQDGGRTEAFF. This chain connects TRBV14 to TRBJ1-1; perhaps TRBD1 as D (5 bases). The V and J ends lost 0 bases and 5 bases respectively, with 10 bases between them. The CDR3 extends over 14 amino acids. Germline values: CDR1 SGHDN, CDR2 FVKESK.

The chain carries TRBV5-1 and TRBJ2-1; D remains ambiguous. The CDR3 consists of 16 residues. Germline lookup yields CDR1 SGHRS and CDR2 YFSETQ. Trimming removed 0 bases at V and 0 bases at J, with 10 bases between. CDR3 sequence: CASSLVGIISYNEQFF. The CDR3, as DNA: TGCGCCAGCAGCTTGGTCGGTATTATCTCCTACAATGAGCAGTTCTTC.

The chain employs TRBV6-6 and TRBJ2-1, with no clear D. The germline V gene encodes CDR1 MNHNY and CDR2 SVGAGI (reference sequence). The CDR3 has 16 residues. Trimming cost V 2 bases and J 10 bases, with 21 bases left between them. CDR3 DNA: TGTGCCAGCAGTTACCAACCGGGTCTGGTCACCAGCGAGCAGTTCTTC. Protein sequence: CASSYQPGLVTSEQFF.